The 29 T cell receptor beta chains listed next were all sequenced from one sample in a study of T cells in Graves' hyperthyroidism and ophthalmopathy. Researchers took RNA transcripts and amplified the TCR beta CDR3 regions from them. A first-round RT-PCR of the TCR CDR3 used the HTBI primer set. TCRdb recomputed calls from the multiplex PCR reads with MiXCR, one row per CDR3 protein. The repertoire holds 250,000 or so distinct CDR3 sequences, with less than 15% as singletons. The sequencing input was blood. Source of these receptors: a woman between 40 and 50 years old with Graves' hyperthyroidism that later progressed to Graves' ophthalmopathy.

The table lists this clonotype with a few counts. This chain uses TRBV30 with TRBJ2-7; tentative D call: TRBD2 (5 bases). The V gene's germline CDR1 is GTSNPN and CDR2 SVGIG (reference sequence). The CDR3 has 13 residues. Trimming removed 0 bases at V and 2 bases at J, with 8 bases between. The CDR3 is CAWSVWTAYEQYF. The CDR3 region has the DNA TGTGCCTGGAGTGTTTGGACTGCCTACGAGCAGTACTTC. Based on the CDR3 plus reference TRBV30 and TRBJ2-7, the full variable domain is SQTIHQWPATLVQPVGSPLSLECTVEGTSNPNLYWYRQAAGRGLQLLFYSVGIGQISSEVPQNLSASRPQDRQFILSSKKLLLSDSGFYLCAWSVWTAYEQYFGPGTRLTVT.

This clonotype occurred many times. V and J are TRBV12-3 or TRBV12-4 and TRBJ1-3, with no clear D. The CDR3 consists of 16 residues. Between the trimmed V and J ends, which lost 3 bases and 2 bases, there was a span of 14 bases. The CDR3 spells CASSFGQFTPGNTIYF. CDR3 bases: TGTGCCAGCAGTTTCGGGCAGTTTACTCCTGGAAACACCATATATTTT.

This clonotype appeared a few times. The DNA of the CDR3 is TGTGCCAGCAGTGACTCGTCACAAAGCACAGATACGCAGTATTTT. As protein: CASSDSSQSTDTQYF. J is TRBJ2-3 and V is TRBV6-1, with D unresolved. Germline loops: CDR1 MNHNS, CDR2 SASEGT. The CDR3 totals 15 residues. Trimming cost V 3 bases and J 0 bases, with 10 bases left between them.

In its sample, this clonotype was seen many times. The chain recombines TRBV15 with TRBJ2-1; 7 positions agree with TRBD2. V gave up 11 bases and J gave up 9 bases; unmatched junction bases: 13. Germline V gene data show CDR1 as LNHNV and CDR2 as YYDKDF (reference sequence). The CDR3 sequence is 13 residues long. DNA of the CDR3: TGTGCCGCCCGGGGGGAGAGGTGGGGTGAGCAGTTCTTC. Translated, it gives CAARGERWGEQFF.

This clonotype was detected ten times or more. This chain joins TRBV11-2 and TRBJ1-3, with D possibly TRBD1 on 5 matching bases. CDR3 size: 14 residues. Germline V gene sequence: CDR1 SGHAT, CDR2 FQNNGV. Trimming removed 5 bases at V and 4 bases at J, with 12 bases between. CDR3 residues: CASSTGHGGNTIYF. CDR3 nucleotide sequence: TGTGCCAGCAGCACCGGACATGGGGGAAACACCATATATTTT.

The chain links TRBV20-1 to TRBJ1-2, with TRBD1 matching 9 bases. The CDR3 loop spans 14 amino acids. The trim removed 0 bases at V and 7 bases at J, leaving 6 bases unmatched. The germline V gene encodes CDR1 DFQATT and CDR2 SNEGSKA (reference sequence). Here the CDR3 DNA reads TGCAGTGCTAGAGATCAACAGGGGGCGCGTGGCTACACCTTC. It codes for CSARDQQGARGYTF.

This chain connects TRBV3-1 to TRBJ2-3; 7 bases are a match to TRBD1. CDR3 length equals 15 residues. Per germline, CDR1 LGHDT and CDR2 YNNKEL (reference sequence). V trimming: 0 bases; J trimming: 4 bases; junction bases outside the gene matches: 4. CDR3 protein: CASSQDPGTADTQYF. The CDR3 coding sequence is TGTGCCAGCAGCCAAGATCCCGGGACAGCAGATACGCAGTATTTT.

This clonotype was observed at least ten times. This chain uses TRBV19 with TRBJ1-5; 11 bases are a match to TRBD1. CDR1 is LNHDA and CDR2 is SQIVND in the germline V gene (reference sequence). The CDR3 runs to 16 residues. With V trimmed by 2 bases and J by 4 bases, 4 bases remained unmatched. The CDR3 is CASSITGTGGNQPQHF. As DNA, the CDR3 is TGTGCCAGTAGTATAACCGGGACAGGGGGGAATCAGCCCCAGCATTTT.

This clonotype appeared many times. The CDR3 here is CAISESLMNTEAFF. The CDR3 coding sequence is TGTGCCATCAGTGAGTCCCTCATGAACACTGAAGCTTTCTTT. The chain employs TRBV10-3 and TRBJ1-1; D not resolved. V was clipped by 0 bases and J by 0 bases, with 5 bases between them. The CDR3 spans 14 residues. CDR1 and CDR2 (germline): ENHRY, SYGVKD.

Ten or more counts support this clonotype. The rearrangement links TRBV27 to TRBJ2-5; D call uncertain. The CDR3 spans 14 residues. CDR1 MNHEY and CDR2 SMNVEV come from the germline V gene (reference sequence). Trimming took 4 bases from V and 12 from J, leaving 21 bases between them. The CDR3 DNA is TGTGCCAGCAGTTACTCCGGGCCAAGCCATCACGAGTACTTC. It encodes CASSYSGPSHHEYF.

Many counts were recorded for this clonotype. V gene TRBV2 combines with J gene TRBJ2-2; perhaps TRBD1 as D (6 bases). This CDR3 is 15 amino acids long. Trimming removed 6 bases from V and 6 bases from J, with 17 bases in between. The germline V gene encodes CDR1 SNHLY and CDR2 FYNNEI. This CDR3 reads CASSHRTAGAGELFF. CDR3 DNA: TGTGCCAGCAGCCATCGGACAGCTGGGGCCGGGGAGCTGTTTTTT.

The sample holds many counts of this clonotype. The chain carries TRBV10-3 and TRBJ2-5; TRBD2 matches 7 bases. V lost 0 bases to trimming and J lost 4 bases; unmatched junction nucleotides: 2. Germline V gives CDR1 ENHRY, CDR2 SYGVKD. CDR3 size: 14 residues. As DNA, the CDR3 is TGTGCCATCAGTGAGTCGGCTAGCGGAGAGACCCAGTACTTC. This codes for CAISESASGETQYF.

This chain uses TRBV6-6 with TRBJ2-7; D is undetermined. The CDR3 consists of 15 residues. The V gene lost 2 bases and the J gene lost 0 bases, with 11 bases spanning the gap. In germline, CDR1 is MNHNY, CDR2 SVGAGI (reference sequence). The CDR3 DNA reads as TGTGCCAGCAGTTACCAACTCCGGAGCTCCTACGAGCAGTACTTC. Its translation is CASSYQLRSSYEQYF.

This clonotype was detected once. A read error is possible here, since a much larger clone lies one base away. V usage is TRBV5-1 and J usage is TRBJ2-4; 8 positions match TRBD1. The CDR3 totals 16 residues. The germline gives CDR1 SGHRS, CDR2 YFSETQ. Written as DNA, the CDR3 is TGTGCCAGCAGCATGGGACAGGTTGTATCCAAAAACATTCAGTACTTC. This encodes CASSMGQVVSKNIQYF.

This clonotype has only a few counts. The chain links TRBV27 to TRBJ1-6; D is possibly TRBD1 (5 bases). The CDR3 has 14 residues. Trimming took off 5 bases at V and 7 bases at J, with 12 bases between the two ends. Per the germline V gene, CDR1 is MNHEY and CDR2 is SMNVEV (reference sequence). In DNA, the CDR3 is TGTGCCAGCAGTGAAAGGGGTGGGAATTCACCCCTCCACTTT. The encoded protein is CASSERGGNSPLHF.

J is TRBJ2-1 and V is TRBV3-1; no firm D call. This CDR3 has 11 residues. Germline loops: CDR1 LGHDT, CDR2 YNNKEL (reference sequence). The V end lost 2 bases, the J end lost 10 bases, and 6 bases lay between the germline ends. CDR3 in amino acids: CASSQSAEQFF. Here the CDR3 DNA reads TGTGCCAGCAGCCAATCGGCGGAGCAGTTCTTC.

V gene TRBV28 combines with J gene TRBJ1-2; no firm D call. This CDR3 is built from 12 residues. Trimming cost V 4 bases and J 5 bases, with 8 bases left between them. Germline lookup yields CDR1 MDHEN and CDR2 SYDVKM. The CDR3 reads CASSSIDYGYTF. The CDR3 DNA reads as TGTGCCAGCAGTTCAATCGATTATGGCTACACCTTC.

The sample holds many counts of this clonotype. The gene calls are TRBV27 and TRBJ2-1; 8 bases are shared with TRBD2. Per the germline V gene, CDR1 is MNHEY and CDR2 is SMNVEV (reference sequence). The ends lost 2 bases at V and 3 bases at J; junction bases unmatched: 18. The CDR3 has 20 amino acids. CDR3 sequence (DNA): TGTGCCAGCAGTTTAAAGCCAGGGGTCGGCGGGAGGACCAACTACAATGAGCAGTTCTTC. It translates to CASSLKPGVGGRTNYNEQFF.

This clonotype was seen ten or more times. The chain links TRBV7-2 to TRBJ1-3; D gene unclear. The germline V gene encodes CDR1 SGHTA and CDR2 FQGNSA. Trimming removed 7 bases from V and 0 bases from J, with 16 bases in between. The CDR3 has 16 amino acids. The CDR3 region is CASTMVRGDSGNTIYF. CDR3 bases: TGTGCCAGCACCATGGTGCGCGGGGACTCTGGAAACACCATATATTTT. The full variable domain, in which reference TRBV7-2 and TRBJ1-3 provide the parts outside the CDR3, is GAGVSQSPSNKVTEKGKDVELRCDPISGHTALYWYRQSLGQGLEFLIYFQGNSAPDKSGLPSDRFSAERTGGSVSTLTIQRTQQEDSAVYLCASTMVRGDSGNTIYFGEGSWLTVV.

This clonotype was seen many times. The CDR3, as DNA: TGTGCCAGCAACCCCGTCGGGACAGTCACAGATACGCAGTATTTT. Protein: CASNPVGTVTDTQYF. The chain couples TRBV28 to TRBJ2-3; 7 bases are a match to TRBD1. Germline V gene data show CDR1 as MDHEN and CDR2 as SYDVKM. The CDR3 totals 15 residues. Trimming cost V 7 bases and J 2 bases; bases outside gene matches: 9.

This clonotype was seen many times. This chain links TRBV7-2 with TRBJ1-5; D remains unclear. The CDR3 is 17 amino acids. Germline V lookup: CDR1 SGHTA, CDR2 FQGNSA. V dropped 2 bases and J dropped 4 bases, with 18 bases sitting between them. The CDR3 region is CASSLYSAGGGNQPQHF. Written as DNA, the CDR3 is TGTGCCAGCAGCTTATACTCAGCGGGCGGCGGGAATCAGCCCCAGCATTTT.

The chain recombines TRBV4-1 with TRBJ1-1; D unresolved. Looked up from germline, CDR1 is MGHRA and CDR2 is YSYEKL. The V end was cut by 4 bases, the J end by 7 bases, with 13 bases between. The CDR3 totals 13 residues. CDR3: CASSLTPGNEAFF. The CDR3 bases are TGCGCCAGCAGCCTCACGCCGGGGAATGAAGCTTTCTTT.

This clonotype has ten or more counts. In DNA, the CDR3 is TGTGCCAGTAGTACCCTAGGGCAGGGGGCAATATCCTACAATGAGCAGTTCTTC. This gives the protein CASSTLGQGAISYNEQFF. The chain is built from TRBV19 and TRBJ2-1, with 8 bases lining up with TRBD1. The CDR3 contains 18 residues. The V segment lost 4 bases and the J segment 1 base; nucleotides outside the gene matches: 12. Germline V gene sequence: CDR1 LNHDA, CDR2 SQIVND (reference sequence).

The chain links TRBV28 to TRBJ1-4; TRBD1 matches 10 bases. Trimming removed 7 bases from V and 7 bases from J; junction bases left unmatched: 9. Per the germline V gene, CDR1 is MDHEN and CDR2 is SYDVKM. The length of the CDR3 is 15 residues. The CDR3: CASIDRGRVLEKLFF. CDR3 in DNA: TGTGCCAGCATAGACAGGGGGCGAGTTCTTGAAAAACTGTTTTTT.

This clonotype occurred a few times. V and J are TRBV27 and TRBJ1-6; D not resolved. The CDR3 is 12 amino acids. Germline V gene lookup returns CDR1 MNHEY and CDR2 SMNVEV (reference sequence). Deletions cut 3 bases from V and 9 bases from J, with 6 bases between. The CDR3 DNA sequence: TGTGCCAGCAGTTTTTTTGGTTCACCCCTCCACTTT. This translates into CASSFFGSPLHF.

This clonotype was recorded many times. This chain joins TRBV11-2 and TRBJ1-4; 7 bases agree with TRBD1. The ends lost 1 base at V and 7 bases at J; junction bases unmatched: 6. Per the germline V gene, CDR1 is SGHAT and CDR2 is FQNNGV. This CDR3 is built from 15 residues. The CDR3 sequence: CASSLVPGGAEKLFF. The DNA of the CDR3 is TGTGCCAGCAGCTTAGTCCCAGGGGGAGCTGAAAAACTGTTTTTT.

This clonotype was counted between two and nine times. The chain combines TRBV7-9 with TRBJ2-1; TRBD2 aligns across 12 bases. With V trimmed by 4 bases and J by 8 bases, 9 bases remained unmatched. The CDR3 sequence is 16 residues long. Germline V gives CDR1 SEHNR, CDR2 FQNEAQ (reference sequence). CDR3 bases: TGTGCCAGCAGCTGGACTAGCGGGATGGTCCGCGATGAGCAGTTCTTC. Translated: CASSWTSGMVRDEQFF. The full variable domain, in which reference TRBV7-9 and TRBJ2-1 provide the parts outside the CDR3, is DTGVSQNPRHKITKRGQNVTFRCDPISEHNRLYWYRQTLGQGPEFLTYFQNEAQLEKSRLLSDRFSAERPKGSFSTLEIQRTEQGDSAMYLCASSWTSGMVRDEQFFGPGTRLTVL.

This clonotype was seen at least ten times. The chain joins TRBV29-1 to TRBJ2-7; D unresolved. Germline-derived CDR1 and CDR2 are SQVTM and ANQGSEA. This CDR3 comprises 14 residues. With 6 bases removed from V and 1 base from J, the gap between germline ends came to 16 bases. CDR3 in amino acids: CSVRKEQKSYEQYF. As DNA, the CDR3 is TGCAGCGTCCGGAAAGAACAGAAATCCTACGAGCAGTACTTC.

This clonotype was recorded many times. The CDR3 is CAISDSVYYEQYF. The CDR3, as DNA: TGTGCCATCAGTGACAGCGTTTACTACGAGCAGTACTTC. The chain is built from TRBV10-3 and TRBJ2-7; D ambiguous. The germline V gene encodes CDR1 ENHRY and CDR2 SYGVKD. This CDR3 region has 13 residues. Deletions cut 3 bases from V and 3 bases from J, with 9 bases between.